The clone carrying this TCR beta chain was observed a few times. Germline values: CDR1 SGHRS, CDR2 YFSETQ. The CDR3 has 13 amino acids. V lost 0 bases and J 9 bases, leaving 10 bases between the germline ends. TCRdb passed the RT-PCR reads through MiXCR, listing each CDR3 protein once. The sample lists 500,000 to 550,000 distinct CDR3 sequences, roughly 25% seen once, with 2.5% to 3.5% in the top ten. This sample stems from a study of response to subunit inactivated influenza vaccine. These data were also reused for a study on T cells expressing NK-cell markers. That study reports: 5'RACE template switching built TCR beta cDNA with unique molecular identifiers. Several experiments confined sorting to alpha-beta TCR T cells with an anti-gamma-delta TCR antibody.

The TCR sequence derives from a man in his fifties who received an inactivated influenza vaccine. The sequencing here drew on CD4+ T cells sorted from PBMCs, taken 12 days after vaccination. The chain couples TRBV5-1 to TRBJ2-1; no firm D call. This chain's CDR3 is CASSLEYLPEQFF. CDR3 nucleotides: TGCGCCAGCAGCTTGGAATACCTACCTGAGCAGTTCTTC.